The 18 T cell receptor beta chains reported below all come from one sample, sequenced in a study of cytomegalovirus exposure and HLA in healthy donors. PCR used 60 Vbeta primers and 13 Jbeta primers. The protocol was immunoSEQ multiplex PCR, while the TCRdb copy is restricted to in-frame clones and leaves out a portion. The data hold just over 150,000 clones, with approximately 70% observed a single time. Sequencing input: PBMCs. All receptors come from a man between 40 and 49 years old in good health and CMV-seropositive.

This chain uses TRBV4-2 with TRBJ2-1; the match to TRBD2 covers 7 bases. This CDR3 is built from 12 residues. Trimming at V came to 5 bases and at J to 10 bases, leaving 5 bases not matched to a gene. The germline CDR1 and CDR2 sequences are LGHNA and YNFKEQ. CDR3 sequence (DNA): TGTGCCAGCAGCTTGGCCGGGGGGGAGCAGTTCTTC. This encodes CASSLAGGEQFF.

The J gene is TRBJ1-3, the V gene TRBV10-3; D unclear. CDR3 size: 14 residues. Per germline, CDR1 ENHRY and CDR2 SYGVKD. The V end lost 8 bases, the J end lost 0 bases, and 11 bases lay between the germline ends. This CDR3 reads CAIGSDYSGNTIYF. The CDR3 coding sequence is TGTGCCATCGGGTCGGACTACTCTGGAAACACCATATATTTT.

CDR3 region: CASSVGNRVTHEQYF. The CDR3 DNA follows: TGTGCCAGCAGCGTAGGAAACAGGGTGACCCACGAGCAGTACTTC. The chain recombines TRBV9 with TRBJ2-7; D possibly corresponds to TRBD1 (6 bases). CDR1 SGDLS and CDR2 YYNGEE come from the germline V gene. The length of the CDR3 is 15 residues. V was clipped by 0 bases and J by 5 bases, with 15 bases between them. Drawing the rest from reference TRBV9 and TRBJ2-7, the complete variable domain is DSGVTQTPKHLITATGQRVTLRCSPRSGDLSVYWYQQSLDQGLQFLIQYYNGEERAKGNILERFSAQQFPDLHSELNLSSLELGDSALYFCASSVGNRVTHEQYFGPGTRLTVT.

This clone was seen a handful of times. The chain has TRBV2 and TRBJ2-1, with D unclear. Germline V gene sequence: CDR1 SNHLY, CDR2 FYNNEI. The length of the CDR3 is 13 residues. V was cut by 4 bases and J by 7 bases, with 11 bases left in between. The CDR3 loop reads CASSAAGRNEQFF. The CDR3 DNA sequence: TGTGCCAGCAGTGCCGCAGGTCGGAATGAGCAGTTCTTC.

The chain employs TRBV4-3 and TRBJ2-3, with TRBD2 matching over 16 bases. Germline V gene lookup returns CDR1 LGHNA and CDR2 YSLEER. V trimming: 2 bases; J trimming: 4 bases; junction bases outside the gene matches: 6. The CDR3 has 18 residues. The CDR3 loop is CASSQQPGLAGGPDTQYF. The CDR3 DNA reads as TGCGCCAGCAGCCAACAACCGGGACTAGCGGGGGGGCCAGATACGCAGTATTTT.

This clone has only one observation. The chain combines TRBV18 with TRBJ1-3, with 8 bases that match TRBD1. V lost 3 bases to trimming and J lost 4 bases; unmatched junction nucleotides: 5. The CDR3 is 15 amino acids. Looked up from germline, CDR1 is KGHSH and CDR2 is LQKENI. CDR3 region: CASSPGQVAGNTIYF. The CDR3 DNA reads TGTGCCAGCTCACCGGGACAGGTTGCGGGAAACACCATATATTTT. Full variable domain (outside the CDR3, taken from reference TRBV18 and TRBJ1-3): NAGVMQNPRHLVRRRGQEARLRCSPMKGHSHVYWYRQLPEEGLKFMVYLQKENIIDESGMPKERFSAEFPKEGPSILRIQQVVRGDSAAYFCASSPGQVAGNTIYFGEGSWLTVV.

The chain joins TRBV9 to TRBJ2-1; 11 positions match TRBD1. From germline, CDR1 is SGDLS and CDR2 YYNGEE. The length of the CDR3 is 15 residues. V gave up 4 bases and J gave up 6 bases; unmatched junction bases: 6. CDR3 in amino acids: CASSPTGTGGNEQFF. The CDR3 bases are TGTGCCAGCAGCCCTACCGGGACAGGGGGCAATGAGCAGTTCTTC.

This clone was counted a few times. V and J are TRBV11-2 and TRBJ2-1, with TRBD2 matching 12 bases. Unmatched junction bases numbered 7, after V lost 6 bases and J lost 7 bases. The CDR3 has 15 residues. Per the germline V gene, CDR1 is SGHAT and CDR2 is FQNNGV. The CDR3 bases are TGTGCCAGCAGACCTCTAGCGGGGGGGATTAATGAGCAGTTCTTC. As protein: CASRPLAGGINEQFF.

V gene TRBV19 combines with J gene TRBJ1-5; D is unclear. CDR1 and CDR2 (germline): LNHDA, SQIVND (reference sequence). The CDR3 length is 15 residues. Trimming left V 7 bases short and J 1 base short, with 14 bases between. The CDR3 is CASTSSFLSNQPQHF. CDR3 DNA sequence: TGTGCCAGTACTAGTAGCTTTTTGAGCAATCAGCCCCAGCATTTT.

The rearrangement joins TRBV12-5 to TRBJ2-5, with D perhaps matching TRBD2 (6 bases). This CDR3 spans 13 amino acids. Germline V gene sequence: CDR1 LGHNT, CDR2 FRNRAP. V lost 8 bases and J 1 base, leaving 11 bases between the germline ends. The CDR3 spells CASRLGSQETQYF. The CDR3 DNA reads as TGTGCTAGTCGCCTCGGGAGCCAAGAGACCCAGTACTTC.

The V gene is TRBV4-1, the J gene TRBJ2-2; 10 bases map to TRBD1. This CDR3 comprises 17 residues. V was clipped by 1 base and J by 3 bases; unmatched bases: 5. The germline V gene has CDR1 MGHRA and CDR2 YSYEKL. CDR3: CASSQGQGAVYTGELFF. CDR3 in DNA: TGCGCCAGCAGCCAAGGACAGGGGGCGGTATACACCGGGGAGCTGTTTTTT.

This clone was counted between two and nine times. The V and J genes are TRBV9 and TRBJ1-2; 9 bases fit TRBD1. The CDR3 runs 13 residues. Germline V CDR1 and CDR2: SGDLS, YYNGEE. The trim removed 6 bases at V and 7 bases at J, leaving 7 bases unmatched. The CDR3 is CASTQTGGSGYTF. CDR3 DNA: TGTGCCAGCACCCAGACAGGGGGGTCTGGCTACACCTTC.

Turning to this clone: This same CDR3 is encoded by further DNA sequences in the sample. The chain uses TRBV4-3 and TRBJ1-1, with D possibly TRBD1 on 6 matching bases. Deletions cut 0 bases from V and 0 bases from J, with 8 bases between. The CDR3 covers 15 residues. Germline CDR1 and CDR2: LGHNA and YSLEER. In DNA form, the CDR3 reads TGCGCCAGCAGCCAAGACAGGGGCATGAACACTGAAGCTTTCTTT. Translated: CASSQDRGMNTEAFF.

The rearrangement uses TRBV5-1 and TRBJ1-2, with D possibly matching TRBD1 (6 bases). Germline V gives CDR1 SGHRS, CDR2 YFSETQ. CDR3 length: 16 amino acids. V shed 2 bases and J shed 0 bases, with 14 bases lying between them. The CDR3 sequence: CASSFTGQGANYGYTF. DNA of the CDR3: TGCGCCAGCAGCTTCACAGGGCAGGGAGCTAACTATGGCTACACCTTC. Drawing the rest from reference TRBV5-1 and TRBJ1-2, the complete variable domain is KAGVTQTPRYLIKTRGQQVTLSCSPISGHRSVSWYQQTPGQGLQFLFEYFSETQRNKGNFPGRFSGRQFSNSRSEMNVSTLELGDSALYLCASSFTGQGANYGYTFGSGTRLTVV.

CDR3 coding DNA: TGTGCCAGCAGCGTTGGGGGGGCTAATTCACCCCTCCACTTT. Amino acids: CASSVGGANSPLHF. This rearrangement joins TRBV9 to TRBJ1-6; D is perhaps TRBD1 (6 bases). CDR3 length: 14 residues. V dropped 2 bases and J dropped 6 bases, with 9 bases sitting between them. Germline V CDR1 and CDR2: SGDLS, YYNGEE.

This chain joins TRBV29-1 and TRBJ2-5; 8 positions agree with TRBD1. The CDR3 runs to 13 residues. In germline, CDR1 is SQVTM, CDR2 ANQGSEA. The junction had 5 bases not matched to a gene; V was cut back by 6 bases and J by 2 bases. CDR3 nucleotides: TGCAGCGTCCGGGACAGGTCACAAGAGACCCAGTACTTC. It is translated as CSVRDRSQETQYF.

J is TRBJ2-7 and V is TRBV7-2, with 11 bases lining up with TRBD2. The V gene's germline CDR1 is SGHTA and CDR2 FQGNSA. Trimming cost V 1 base and J 2 bases; bases outside gene matches: 4. This CDR3 has 16 residues. The CDR3 region is CASSLETSGGPYEQYF. The CDR3 nucleotides are TGTGCCAGCAGCTTAGAAACTAGCGGGGGTCCCTACGAGCAGTACTTC. The full variable domain, rest sourced from reference TRBV7-2 and TRBJ2-7, is GAGVSQSPSNKVTEKGKDVELRCDPISGHTALYWYRQSLGQGLEFLIYFQGNSAPDKSGLPSDRFSAERTGGSVSTLTIQRTQQEDSAVYLCASSLETSGGPYEQYFGPGTRLTVT.

This chain connects TRBV27 to TRBJ1-1; TRBD1 agrees at 8 bases. The CDR3 runs 14 residues. The V gene's germline CDR1 is MNHEY and CDR2 SMNVEV (reference sequence). Trimming removed 2 bases from V and 4 bases from J; junction bases left unmatched: 3. The CDR3 loop reads CASSLTTGGTEAFF. The CDR3 nucleotides read TGTGCCAGCAGTTTAACCACAGGGGGCACTGAAGCTTTCTTT.